This is a list of T cell receptor beta chains from one sample in a study of cytomegalovirus exposure and HLA in healthy donors. TCRdb's table, derived via immunoSEQ multiplex PCR, lists solely in-frame clones and lacks some. Of over 200,000 clones listed, around 73% are singletons. Sequencing was carried out using PBMCs. These receptors all stem from a male donor in good health and CMV-seronegative. The CDR3 runs from the conserved cysteine through the conserved F or W.

J gene | V gene | CDR3 protein
TRBJ1-2 | TRBV18 | CATVWQGNQNYGYTF
TRBJ2-7 | TRBV27 | CASSPLARTYEQYF
TRBJ2-5 | TRBV6-5 | CASSYRGEQYF
TRBJ2-1 | TRBV7-6 | CASSLILEAYEQFF
TRBJ1-2 | TRBV28 | CASSLSDRGYGYTF
TRBJ2-7 | TRBV6-6 | CASSYSSAAYEQYF
TRBJ2-7 | TRBV9 | CASSAAALAGVFEQYF
TRBJ2-1 | TRBV5-1 | CASSLEGTSLNEQFF
TRBJ2-7 | TRBV5-6 | CASSLLGSRTSGAREQYF
TRBJ2-2 | TRBV2 | CASTDRAVANTGELFF
TRBJ2-1 | TRBV5-1 | CASSFGDNEQFF
TRBJ2-3 | TRBV21-1 | CASSNVRDTLRASSTDTQYF
TRBJ2-1 | TRBV7-9 | CASSITSGYNEQFF
TRBJ2-7 | TRBV27 | CASRDWGDSYEQYF
TRBJ2-7 | TRBV11-2 | CASSSPGAFSYEQYF
TRBJ2-1 | TRBV19 | CATTNPTSGRGNEQFF
TRBJ2-5 | TRBV19 | CASSIGGTVQETQYF
TRBJ1-1 | TRBV6-6 | CASSTARTRSEAFF
TRBJ2-1 | TRBV7-8 | CASSQNPTSPSYNEQFF
. | TRBV4-2 | CASSQDRVSYEQYF
TRBJ2-2 | TRBV6-1 | CASSDPGTDGELFF
TRBJ2-7 | TRBV25-1 | CASSDKTGEQYF
TRBJ2-3 | TRBV2 | CASRTTGTSTDTQYF